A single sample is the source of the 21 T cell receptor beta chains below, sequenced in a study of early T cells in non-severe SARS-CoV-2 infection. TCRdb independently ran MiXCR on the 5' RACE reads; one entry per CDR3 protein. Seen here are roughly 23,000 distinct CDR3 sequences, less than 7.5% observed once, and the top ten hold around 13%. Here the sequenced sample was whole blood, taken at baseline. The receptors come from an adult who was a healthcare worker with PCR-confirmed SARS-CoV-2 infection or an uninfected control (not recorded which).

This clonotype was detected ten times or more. The DNA of the CDR3 is TGTGCCAGCAGCGTCGGAGGAGAGCAGTTCTTC. This gives the protein CASSVGGEQFF. The J gene is TRBJ2-1, the V gene TRBV11-3; TRBD2 might be the D (5 bases). Germline lookup yields CDR1 SGHNT and CDR2 YENEEA. Deletions cut 5 bases from V and 10 bases from J, with 9 bases between. The CDR3 length is 11 residues.

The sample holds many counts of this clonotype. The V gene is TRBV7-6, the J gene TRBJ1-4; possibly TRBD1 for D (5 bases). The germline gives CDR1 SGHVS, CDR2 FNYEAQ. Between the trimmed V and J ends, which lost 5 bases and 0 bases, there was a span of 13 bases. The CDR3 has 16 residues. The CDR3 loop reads CASSPDSLATNEKLFF. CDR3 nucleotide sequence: TGTGCCAGCAGCCCCGACAGCCTTGCAACTAATGAAAAACTGTTTTTT.

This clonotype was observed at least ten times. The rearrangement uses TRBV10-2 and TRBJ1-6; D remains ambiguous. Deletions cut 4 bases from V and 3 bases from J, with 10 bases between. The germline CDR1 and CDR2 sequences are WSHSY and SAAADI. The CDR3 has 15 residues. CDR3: CASSVVSDYNSPLHF. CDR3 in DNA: TGCGCCAGCAGTGTAGTCAGCGACTATAATTCACCCCTCCACTTT.

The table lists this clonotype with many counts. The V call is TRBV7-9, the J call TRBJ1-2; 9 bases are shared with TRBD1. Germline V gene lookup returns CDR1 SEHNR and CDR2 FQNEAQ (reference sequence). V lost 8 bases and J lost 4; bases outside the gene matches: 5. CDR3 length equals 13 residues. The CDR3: CASRPTGGYGYTF. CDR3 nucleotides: TGTGCCAGCCGCCCGACAGGGGGCTATGGCTACACCTTC.

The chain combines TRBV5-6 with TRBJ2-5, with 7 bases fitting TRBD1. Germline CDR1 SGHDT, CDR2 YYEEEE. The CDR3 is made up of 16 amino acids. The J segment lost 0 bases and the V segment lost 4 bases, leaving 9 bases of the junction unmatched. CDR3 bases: TGTGCCAGCAGCGCTCCCCGGGACAGATACCAAGAGACCCAGTACTTC. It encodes CASSAPRDRYQETQYF.

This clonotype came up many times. The CDR3: CASTLGQATNEKLFF. In nucleotides, the CDR3 is TGCGCCAGCACCCTCGGACAGGCAACTAATGAAAAACTGTTTTTT. The J gene is TRBJ1-4, the V gene TRBV5-1, with 7 positions matching TRBD1. CDR1 and CDR2 from the germline V gene are SGHRS and YFSETQ. V was clipped by 6 bases and J by 0 bases; unmatched bases: 5. The CDR3 is made up of 15 amino acids.

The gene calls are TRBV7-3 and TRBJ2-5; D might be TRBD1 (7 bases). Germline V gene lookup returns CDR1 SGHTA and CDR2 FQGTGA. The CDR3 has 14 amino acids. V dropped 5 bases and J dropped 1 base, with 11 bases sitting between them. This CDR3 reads CASSAQGGQETQYF. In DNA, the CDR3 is TGTGCCAGCAGCGCCCAGGGGGGCCAAGAGACCCAGTACTTC.

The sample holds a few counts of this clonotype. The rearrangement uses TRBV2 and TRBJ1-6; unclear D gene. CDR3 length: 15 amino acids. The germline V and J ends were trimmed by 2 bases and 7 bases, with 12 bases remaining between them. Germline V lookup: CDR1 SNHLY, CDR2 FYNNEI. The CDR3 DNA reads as TGTGCCAGCAGTGAAAACGAGTTCCCGAATTCACCCCTCCACTTT. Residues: CASSENEFPNSPLHF.

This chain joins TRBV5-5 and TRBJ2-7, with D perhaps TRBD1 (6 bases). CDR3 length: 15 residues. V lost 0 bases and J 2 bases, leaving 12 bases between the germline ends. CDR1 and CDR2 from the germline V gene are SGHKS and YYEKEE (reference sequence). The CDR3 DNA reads TGTGCCAGCAGCTTGGAACAGGGTGGCACCTACGAGCAGTACTTC. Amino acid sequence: CASSLEQGGTYEQYF.

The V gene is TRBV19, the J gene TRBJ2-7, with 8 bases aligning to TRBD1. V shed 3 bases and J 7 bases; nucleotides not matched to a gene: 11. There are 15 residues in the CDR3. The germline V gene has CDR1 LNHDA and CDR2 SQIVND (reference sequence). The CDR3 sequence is CASSMREQGAREQYF. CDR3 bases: TGTGCCAGTAGTATGAGAGAGCAGGGGGCGCGGGAGCAGTACTTC.

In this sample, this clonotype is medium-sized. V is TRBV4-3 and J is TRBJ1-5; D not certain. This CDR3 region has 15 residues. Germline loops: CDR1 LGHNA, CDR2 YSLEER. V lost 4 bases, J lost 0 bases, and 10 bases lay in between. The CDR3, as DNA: TGCGCCAGCAGCCTACGTCACCATAGCAATCAGCCCCAGCATTTT. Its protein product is CASSLRHHSNQPQHF.

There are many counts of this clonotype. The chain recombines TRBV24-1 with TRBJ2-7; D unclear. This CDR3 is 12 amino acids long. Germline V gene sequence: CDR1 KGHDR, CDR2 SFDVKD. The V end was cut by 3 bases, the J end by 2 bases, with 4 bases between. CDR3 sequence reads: CATSDATYEQYF. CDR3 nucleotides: TGTGCCACCAGTGATGCGACCTACGAGCAGTACTTC.

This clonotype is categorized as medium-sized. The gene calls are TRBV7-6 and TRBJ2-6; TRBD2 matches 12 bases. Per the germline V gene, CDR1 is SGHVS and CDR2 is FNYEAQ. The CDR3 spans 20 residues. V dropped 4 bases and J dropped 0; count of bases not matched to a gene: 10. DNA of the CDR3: TGTGCCAGCAGCTCGACAAGACTAGCGGGGGATTACTCTGGGGCCAACGTCCTGACTTTC. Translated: CASSSTRLAGDYSGANVLTF.

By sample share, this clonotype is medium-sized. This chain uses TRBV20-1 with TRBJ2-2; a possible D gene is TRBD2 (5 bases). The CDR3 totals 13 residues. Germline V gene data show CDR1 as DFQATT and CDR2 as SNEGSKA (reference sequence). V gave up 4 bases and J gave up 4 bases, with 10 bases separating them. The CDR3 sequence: CSAKPTSTGELFF. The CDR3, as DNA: TGCAGTGCTAAACCAACTAGCACCGGGGAGCTGTTTTTT.

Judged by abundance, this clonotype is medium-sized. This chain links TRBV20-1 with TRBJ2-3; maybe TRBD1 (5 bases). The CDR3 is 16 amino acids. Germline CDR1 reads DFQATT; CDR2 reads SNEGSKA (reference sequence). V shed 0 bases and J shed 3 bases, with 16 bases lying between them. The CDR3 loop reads CSARDQRQRKTDTQYF. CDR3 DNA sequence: TGCAGTGCTAGAGATCAGAGACAGCGAAAAACAGATACGCAGTATTTT.

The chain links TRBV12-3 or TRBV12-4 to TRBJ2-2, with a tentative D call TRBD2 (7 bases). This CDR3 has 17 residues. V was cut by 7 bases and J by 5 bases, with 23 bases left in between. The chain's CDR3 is CASTLARGRDWTGELFF. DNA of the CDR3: TGTGCCAGCACTCTCGCGCGGGGGCGTGATTGGACCGGGGAGCTGTTTTTT.

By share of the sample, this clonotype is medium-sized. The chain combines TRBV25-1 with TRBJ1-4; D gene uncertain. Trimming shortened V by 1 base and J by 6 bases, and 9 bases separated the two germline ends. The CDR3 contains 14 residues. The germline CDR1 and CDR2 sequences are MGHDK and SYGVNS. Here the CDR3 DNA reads TGTGCCAGCAGTGAATTGGATATTGATGAAAAACTGTTTTTT. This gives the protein CASSELDIDEKLFF. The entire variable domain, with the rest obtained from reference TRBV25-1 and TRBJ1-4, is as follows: EADIYQTPRYLVIGTGKKITLECSQTMGHDKMYWYQQDPGMELHLIHYSYGVNSTEKGDLSSESTVSRIRTEHFPLTLESARPSHTSQYLCASSELDIDEKLFFGSGTQLSVL.

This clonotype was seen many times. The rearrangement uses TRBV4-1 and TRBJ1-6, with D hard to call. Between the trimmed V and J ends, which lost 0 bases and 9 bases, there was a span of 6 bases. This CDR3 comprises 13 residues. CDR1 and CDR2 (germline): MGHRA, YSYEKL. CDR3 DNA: TGCGCCAGCAGCCAAGATTCAAGTTCACCCCTCCACTTT. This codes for CASSQDSSSPLHF.

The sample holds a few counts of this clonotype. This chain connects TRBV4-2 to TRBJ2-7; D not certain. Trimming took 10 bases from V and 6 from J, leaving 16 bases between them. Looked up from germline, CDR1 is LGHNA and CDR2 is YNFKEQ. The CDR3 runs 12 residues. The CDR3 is CATATSIGEQYF. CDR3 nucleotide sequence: TGTGCCACCGCAACGAGTATTGGCGAGCAGTACTTC.

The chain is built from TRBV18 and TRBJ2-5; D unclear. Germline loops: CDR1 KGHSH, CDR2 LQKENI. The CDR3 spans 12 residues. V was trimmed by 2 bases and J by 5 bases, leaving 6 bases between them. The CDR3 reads CASSPAEETQYF. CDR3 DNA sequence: TGTGCCAGCTCACCAGCTGAGGAGACCCAGTACTTC.

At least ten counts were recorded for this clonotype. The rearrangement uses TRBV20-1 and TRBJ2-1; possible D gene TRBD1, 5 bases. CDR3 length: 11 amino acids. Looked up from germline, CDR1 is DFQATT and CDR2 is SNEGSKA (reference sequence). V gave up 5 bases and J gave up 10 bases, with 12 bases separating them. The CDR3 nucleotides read TGCAGTGCTCCTTATGGGGCCGAGCAGTTCTTC. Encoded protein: CSAPYGAEQFF.